What follows is one T cell receptor beta chain and its context. Its antigen is unidentified. J was trimmed by 5 bases and V by 6 bases; bases with no gene match: 9. The length of the CDR3 is 16 residues. Germline V gene sequence: CDR1 SNHLY, CDR2 FYNNEI. TCRdb reanalysed the RT-PCR reads using MiXCR and keeps one entry per CDR3 protein. In the table there are roughly 670,000 distinct CDR3 sequences, less than 15% of which are singletons. The data derive from a study of response to subunit inactivated influenza vaccine. Study-level findings and limits: Authors suggested seasonal influenza vaccinations each recruit few new T cells.

This receptor was identified in a man in his fifties or sixties who received an inactivated influenza vaccine. The sample consisted of PBMCs from blood, taken 14 days before vaccination. The V call is TRBV2, the J call TRBJ2-1; 11 bases are shared with TRBD2. DNA for the CDR3: TGTGCCAGCAGGGTAGCGGGAGGGCTTACGAACAATGAGCAGTTCTTC. As protein: CASRVAGGLTNNEQFF.